This T cell receptor (beta chain) came from a study of blood T cell repertoires in COVID-19. Study details: COVID-19 samples from acute and convalescent phases originated in the United States, Italy and Spain. From T cells, B-cell-depleted T cells, or PBMCs came the material, which was cDNA or gDNA.

This clone appeared a few times. V lost 4 bases and J lost 6, with 13 bases in between. This CDR3 contains 14 residues. Looked up from germline, CDR1 is SNHLY and CDR2 is FYNNEI. Per the original methods: The assay estimated nucleated cells by amplifying reference gene primers. Generated by immunoSEQ multiplex PCR, the TCRdb table keeps only in-frame clones and is missing some. The V and J calls and the clone size are those of that table, but D and trimming were determined from the DNA. The top ten hold around 2% of the sample, which has under 150,000 clones, around four fifths seen once. The V and J genes are TRBV2 and TRBJ1-5; no firm D call. The sequenced material came from peripheral blood. The sequence derives from a man aged 25-45 years with acute or convalescent COVID-19. CDR3 amino acids: CASSAVRGGQPQHF. As DNA, the CDR3 is TGTGCCAGCAGTGCCGTTCGGGGAGGTCAGCCCCAGCATTTT.